The 5 T cell receptor beta chains below all came from one sample that was sequenced in a study of blood T cells in healthy people across ages. It was with a sample-barcoded 5' primer and a J-beta primer mix that a second PCR of roughly 6 to 12 cycles was run. TCRdb reprocessed the 5' RACE reads via MiXCR and lists one record per CDR3 protein. The profile shows roughly 1.7 million distinct CDR3 sequences, 30% to 40% of them singletons. The sequenced sample consisted of blood. These receptors were collected from a woman aged 25-40 years in good health.

This clonotype is a singleton in its sample. The V call is TRBV5-5, the J call TRBJ1-1; D is undetermined. Germline CDR1 reads SGHKS; CDR2 reads YYEKEE (reference sequence). The CDR3 totals 15 residues. Between the trimmed V and J ends, which lost 4 bases and 0 bases, there was a span of 13 bases. This CDR3 is CASSQKTAMNTEAFF. Written as DNA, the CDR3 is TGTGCCAGCAGCCAGAAGACTGCCATGAACACTGAAGCTTTCTTT.

This rearrangement joins TRBV5-1 to TRBJ1-1, with 8 nucleotides matching TRBD1. Trimming removed 5 bases from V and 3 bases from J; junction bases left unmatched: 18. This CDR3 contains 18 residues. From germline, CDR1 is SGHRS and CDR2 YFSETQ. The CDR3 is CASRGQGTWVRDDTEAFF. DNA for the CDR3: TGCGCCAGCAGAGGACAGGGCACCTGGGTTAGGGATGACACTGAAGCTTTCTTT.

The chain recombines TRBV12-3 or TRBV12-4 with TRBJ2-1, with D perhaps matching TRBD1 or TRBD2 (6 bases each). The V and J ends lost 2 bases and 6 bases respectively, with 14 bases between them. CDR3 size: 15 residues. The CDR3 DNA is TGTGCCAGCAGTTTAACGGGGGCCGCTGTCAATGAGCAGTTCTTC. This translates into CASSLTGAAVNEQFF.

This sequence joins TRBV7-2 and TRBJ2-7; a possible D gene is TRBD1 (6 bases). The CDR3 length is 14 residues. The V and J ends lost 6 bases and 5 bases respectively, with 17 bases between them. Germline CDR1 is SGHTA and CDR2 is FQGNSA. This CDR3 reads CASRLGATFDEQYF. The CDR3 nucleotides read TGTGCCAGCAGATTGGGGGCTACTTTCGACGAGCAGTACTTC. The complete variable domain, with remaining parts taken from reference TRBV7-2 and TRBJ2-7, reads GAGVSQSPSNKVTEKGKDVELRCDPISGHTALYWYRQSLGQGLEFLIYFQGNSAPDKSGLPSDRFSAERTGGSVSTLTIQRTQQEDSAVYLCASRLGATFDEQYFGPGTRLTVT.

This chain uses TRBV18 with TRBJ2-4; 8 positions match TRBD1. This CDR3 is 18 amino acids long. Per the germline V gene, CDR1 is KGHSH and CDR2 is LQKENI. V was clipped by 3 bases and J by 3 bases; unmatched bases: 13. CDR3 region: CASSPQGAQGFGKNIQYF. The CDR3 coding sequence is TGTGCCAGCTCACCCCAGGGGGCCCAGGGTTTCGGCAAAAACATTCAGTACTTC.